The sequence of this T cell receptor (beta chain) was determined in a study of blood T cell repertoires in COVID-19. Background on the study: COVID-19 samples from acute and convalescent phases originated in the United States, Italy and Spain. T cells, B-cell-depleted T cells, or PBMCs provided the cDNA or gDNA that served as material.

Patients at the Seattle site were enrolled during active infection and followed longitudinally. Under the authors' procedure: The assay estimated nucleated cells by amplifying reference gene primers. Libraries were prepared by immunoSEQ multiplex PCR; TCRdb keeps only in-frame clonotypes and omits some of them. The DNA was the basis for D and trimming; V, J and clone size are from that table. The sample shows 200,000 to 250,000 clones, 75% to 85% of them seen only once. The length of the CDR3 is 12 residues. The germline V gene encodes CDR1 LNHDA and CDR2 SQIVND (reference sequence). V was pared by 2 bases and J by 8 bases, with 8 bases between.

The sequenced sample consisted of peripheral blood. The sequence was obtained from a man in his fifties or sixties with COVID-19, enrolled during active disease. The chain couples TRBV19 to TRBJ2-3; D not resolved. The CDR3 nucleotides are TGTGCCAGTAGTATACTCCCCGGTACGCAGTATTTT. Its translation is CASSILPGTQYF.